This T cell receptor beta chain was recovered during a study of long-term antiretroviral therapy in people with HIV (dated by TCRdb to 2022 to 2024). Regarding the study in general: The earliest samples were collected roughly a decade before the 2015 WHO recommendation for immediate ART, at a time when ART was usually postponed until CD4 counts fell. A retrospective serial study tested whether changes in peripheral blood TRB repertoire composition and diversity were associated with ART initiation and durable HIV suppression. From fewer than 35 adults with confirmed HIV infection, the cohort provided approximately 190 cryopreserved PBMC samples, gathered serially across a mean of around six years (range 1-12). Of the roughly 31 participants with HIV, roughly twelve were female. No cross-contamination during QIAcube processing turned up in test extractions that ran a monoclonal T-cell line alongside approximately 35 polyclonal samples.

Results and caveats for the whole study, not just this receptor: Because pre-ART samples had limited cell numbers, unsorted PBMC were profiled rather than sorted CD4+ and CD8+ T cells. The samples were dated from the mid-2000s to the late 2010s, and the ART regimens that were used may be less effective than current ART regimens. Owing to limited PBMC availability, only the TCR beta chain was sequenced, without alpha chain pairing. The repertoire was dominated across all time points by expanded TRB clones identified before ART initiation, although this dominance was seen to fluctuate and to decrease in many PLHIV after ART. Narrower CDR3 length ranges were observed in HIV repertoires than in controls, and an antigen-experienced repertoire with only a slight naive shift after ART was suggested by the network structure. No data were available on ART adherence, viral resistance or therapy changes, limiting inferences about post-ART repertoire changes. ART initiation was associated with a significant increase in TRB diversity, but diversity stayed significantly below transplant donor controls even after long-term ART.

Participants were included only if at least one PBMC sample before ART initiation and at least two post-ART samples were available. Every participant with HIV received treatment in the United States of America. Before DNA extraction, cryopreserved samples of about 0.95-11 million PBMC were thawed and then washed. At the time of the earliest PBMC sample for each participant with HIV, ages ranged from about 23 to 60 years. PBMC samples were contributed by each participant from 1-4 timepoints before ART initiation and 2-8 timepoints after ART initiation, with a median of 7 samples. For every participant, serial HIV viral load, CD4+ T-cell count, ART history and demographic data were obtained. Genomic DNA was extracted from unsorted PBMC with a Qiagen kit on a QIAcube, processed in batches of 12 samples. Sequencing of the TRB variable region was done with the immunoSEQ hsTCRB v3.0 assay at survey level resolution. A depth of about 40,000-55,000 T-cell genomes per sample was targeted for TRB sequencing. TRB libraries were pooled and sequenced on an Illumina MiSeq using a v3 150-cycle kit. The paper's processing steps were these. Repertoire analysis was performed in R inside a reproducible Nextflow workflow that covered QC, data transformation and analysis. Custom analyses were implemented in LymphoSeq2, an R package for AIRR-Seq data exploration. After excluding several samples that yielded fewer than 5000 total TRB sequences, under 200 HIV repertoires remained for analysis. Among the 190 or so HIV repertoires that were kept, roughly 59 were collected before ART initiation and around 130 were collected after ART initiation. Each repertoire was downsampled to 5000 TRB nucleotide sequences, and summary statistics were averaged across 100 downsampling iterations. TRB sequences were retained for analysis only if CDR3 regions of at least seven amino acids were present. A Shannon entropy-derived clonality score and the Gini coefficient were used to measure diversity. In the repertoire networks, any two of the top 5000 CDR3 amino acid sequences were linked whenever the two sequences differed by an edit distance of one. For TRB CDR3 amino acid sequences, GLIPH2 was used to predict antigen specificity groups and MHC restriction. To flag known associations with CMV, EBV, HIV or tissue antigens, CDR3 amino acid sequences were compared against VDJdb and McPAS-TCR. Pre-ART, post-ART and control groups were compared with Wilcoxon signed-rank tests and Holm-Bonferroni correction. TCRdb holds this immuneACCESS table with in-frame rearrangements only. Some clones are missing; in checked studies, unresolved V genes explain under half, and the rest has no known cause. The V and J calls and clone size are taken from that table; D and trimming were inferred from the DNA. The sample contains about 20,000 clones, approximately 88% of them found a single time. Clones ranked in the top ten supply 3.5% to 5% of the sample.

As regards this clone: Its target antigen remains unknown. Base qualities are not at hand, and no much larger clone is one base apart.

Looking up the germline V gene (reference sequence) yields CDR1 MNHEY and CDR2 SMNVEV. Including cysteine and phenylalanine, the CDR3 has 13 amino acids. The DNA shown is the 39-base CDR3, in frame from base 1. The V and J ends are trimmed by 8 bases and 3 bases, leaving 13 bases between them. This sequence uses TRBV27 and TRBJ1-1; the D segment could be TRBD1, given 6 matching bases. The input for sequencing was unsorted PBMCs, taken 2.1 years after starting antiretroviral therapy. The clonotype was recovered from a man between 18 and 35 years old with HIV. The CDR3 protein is CASGRGADTEAFF. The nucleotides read TGTGCCAGCGGTCGGGGGGCGGACACTGAAGCTTTCTTT.